Here is one TCR beta chain with its context. Antigen: not known. Cultured CD4+ T cells had their DNA profiled by the Oncomine TCR Beta short-read assay. One entry per CDR3 protein, called by TCRdb with MiXCR from the PCR reads. The top ten hold around 10% of the sample, which has 15,000 to 20,000 distinct CDR3 sequences, about 50% seen once. Stated treatment: roughly 10-day PBMC culture with coronavirus spike peptide pools or control peptides (ViraFEST assay). The V gene lost 7 bases and the J gene lost 4 bases, with 13 bases spanning the gap. Per the germline V gene, CDR1 is MNHEY and CDR2 is SMNVEV (reference sequence). The CDR3 loop spans 13 amino acids. The source of the sample is a study of vaccination and CD4 T cells after COVID-19. Across the study: Overlapping SARS-CoV-2, HCoV-NL63, HCoV-OC43 and HCoV-229E spike peptides stimulated the cells.

The specimen was CD4+ T cells from blood, cultured in vitro, collected after SARS-CoV-2 vaccination. This TCR derives from a human donor who had recovered from COVID-19. This sequence joins TRBV27 and TRBJ1-1; D is unresolved. The CDR3 reads CASTRPQSTEAFF. As DNA, the CDR3 is TGTGCCAGCACCCGCCCCCAGAGCACTGAAGCTTTCTTT.